This is a list of T cell receptor beta chains from one sample in a study of CD8 T cells in ankylosing spondylitis. Via MiXCR, TCRdb re-called the 5' RACE reads, giving one row per CDR3 protein. Of 400,000 or so distinct CDR3 sequences in the sample, roughly 27% are singletons; the top ten hold about 0.9%. The material sequenced was blood, either unsorted or a sorted T cell fraction (not recorded which). The receptors come from a male donor with ankylosing spondylitis. CDR3s leave out the opening cysteine and the closing phenylalanine or tryptophan.

V: TRBV5-1
J: TRBJ1-2
CDR3: ASSSADAYGYT

V: TRBV4-1
J: TRBJ1-3
CDR3: ASSQEAGVPIY

V: TRBV7-9
J: TRBJ2-5
CDR3: ASSLVGRGKTQY

V: TRBV12-3/TRBV12-4
J: TRBJ2-1
CDR3: ASARTANEQF

V: TRBV11-3
J: TRBJ2-1
CDR3: ASSPGTPMGYNEQF

V: TRBV14
J: TRBJ2-2
CDR3: ASSQVSGTGELF

V: TRBV20-1
J: TRBJ1-2
CDR3: SAQVSYGYT

V: TRBV5-1
J: TRBJ2-5
CDR3: ASSSGGETQY

V: TRBV20-1
J: TRBJ2-1
CDR3: SASPRSAEQF

V: TRBV11-1
J: TRBJ2-3
CDR3: ASSPEGLTDTQY

V: TRBV24-1
J: TRBJ2-3
CDR3: ATSDFGLAGVDTQY

V: TRBV19
J: TRBJ1-1
CDR3: ASSRVGEAF

V: TRBV6-1
J: TRBJ2-3
CDR3: ASSPRTSAQYDTQY

V: TRBV7-2
J: TRBJ2-3
CDR3: ASSPNPDTQY

V: TRBV7-2
J: TRBJ2-7
CDR3: ASSPAGTGFYEQY

V: TRBV10-3
J: TRBJ1-3
CDR3: AISELRGRRSGNTIY

V: TRBV12-3/TRBV12-4
J: TRBJ2-2
CDR3: ASSSGTSNTGELF

V: TRBV20-1
J: TRBJ2-2
CDR3: SAYRVGELF

V: TRBV3-1
J: TRBJ2-3
CDR3: ASSQGPQPRTSTDTQY

V: TRBV20-1
J: TRBJ2-7
CDR3: SASRGAYEQY

V: TRBV24-1
J: TRBJ2-3
CDR3: ATSDWSTDTQY

V: TRBV7-6
J: TRBJ2-3
CDR3: ASSTTSSTDTQY

V: TRBV2
J: TRBJ1-5
CDR3: ASRDRPNQPQH

V: TRBV6-5
J: TRBJ1-1
CDR3: ASSYRPGSATEAF

V: TRBV7-6
J: TRBJ2-1
CDR3: ASSFSQGSVLYNEQF

V: TRBV11-2
J: TRBJ2-1
CDR3: ASSPRFRAYNEQF

V: TRBV10-2
J: TRBJ2-1
CDR3: ASSRTSGRMSSYNEQF

V: TRBV27
J: TRBJ2-3
CDR3: ASSLLSASGDTQY

V: TRBV5-1
J: TRBJ1-1
CDR3: ASSDTSGGTEAF

V: TRBV7-9
J: TRBJ1-1
CDR3: ASSLSRTATRAF

V: TRBV12-3/TRBV12-4
J: TRBJ1-2
CDR3: ASSPGQGIGYT

V: TRBV14
J: TRBJ1-6
CDR3: ASSRDRENSPLH

V: TRBV5-5
J: TRBJ2-1
CDR3: ASSLAAGVSSYNEQF

V: TRBV20-1
J: TRBJ2-4
CDR3: SARDAAAGAKNIQY

V: TRBV12-3/TRBV12-4
J: TRBJ1-4
CDR3: ASSLAGRLTGHEKLF

V: TRBV7-8
J: TRBJ1-3
CDR3: ASSLSSGTGNTIY

V: TRBV12-3/TRBV12-4
J: TRBJ1-2
CDR3: ASTQRENYGYT

V: TRBV5-1
J: TRBJ2-2
CDR3: ASSSQKGTGELF

V: TRBV6-2/TRBV6-3
J: TRBJ2-2
CDR3: ASSSPAVGPDGELF

V: TRBV19
J: TRBJ2-6
CDR3: ASTTNSGANVLT